The next 17 T cell receptor beta chains were all read from a single sample in a study of T cells after yellow fever vaccination. TCRdb analysed the 5' RACE reads with MiXCR anew, one entry per CDR3 protein. Of 150,000 to 200,000 distinct CDR3 sequences in the sample, about 11% were seen once. The sequenced sample was CD8+ T cells sorted from PBMCs, obtained 15 days after the yellow fever booster vaccination. The origin of the receptors is a young man who received the YFV17D yellow fever vaccine.

This clonotype was recorded a few times. The chain employs TRBV2 and TRBJ2-3; no clear D gene. CDR1 and CDR2 from the germline V gene are SNHLY and FYNNEI. Trimming stripped 7 bases from V and 2 bases from J, with 7 bases between. This CDR3 is 12 amino acids long. Here the CDR3 DNA reads TGTGCCAGCAAACCGACCACAGATACGCAGTATTTT. Translation gives CASKPTTDTQYF.

The V gene is TRBV29-1, the J gene TRBJ2-7; possible D gene TRBD1, 5 bases. CDR3 length: 14 amino acids. V was cut by 2 bases and J by 0 bases, with 11 bases left in between. Germline-derived CDR1 and CDR2 are SQVTM and ANQGSEA. For the CDR3, the DNA is TGCAGCGTTGAAACAGGTCAACCCTCCTACGAGCAGTACTTC. It yields the protein CSVETGQPSYEQYF.

The V call is TRBV10-2, the J call TRBJ2-7; 7 bases line up with TRBD2. This CDR3 is built from 15 residues. The V gene end was trimmed by 0 bases and the J gene end by 6 bases; junction bases not matched to a gene: 8. The germline V gene encodes CDR1 WSHSY and CDR2 SAAADI. The CDR3 DNA is TGCGCCAGCAGTGAGTCGGGAGGGAGGGCCTCCGAGCAGTACTTC. Its protein product is CASSESGGRASEQYF.

The J gene is TRBJ1-4, the V gene TRBV27, with D maybe TRBD1 (5 bases). CDR1 is MNHEY and CDR2 is SMNVEV in the germline V gene (reference sequence). This CDR3 is built from 15 residues. V shed 6 bases and J shed 0 bases, with 11 bases lying between them. Here the CDR3 DNA reads TGTGCCAGCAGCCCCTTCAGGGCAACTAATGAAAAACTGTTTTTT. Encoded protein: CASSPFRATNEKLFF.

J is TRBJ1-2 and V is TRBV3-1, with D possibly being TRBD1 (6 bases). CDR3 size: 20 residues. Trimming took 0 bases from V and 0 from J, leaving 23 bases between them. Germline V gene sequence: CDR1 LGHDT, CDR2 YNNKEL (reference sequence). The CDR3 is CASSQDVPGHDPDANYGYTF. The DNA of the CDR3 is TGTGCCAGCAGCCAAGACGTCCCGGGACACGACCCGGACGCTAACTATGGCTACACCTTC.

This clonotype appeared a few times. J is TRBJ1-4 and V is TRBV11-2; tentative D call: TRBD1 (5 bases). Looked up from germline, CDR1 is SGHAT and CDR2 is FQNNGV. The V end lost 1 base, the J end lost 4 bases, and 16 bases lay between the germline ends. The CDR3 has 17 residues. This chain's CDR3 is CASSLVSPGAGNEKLFF. The CDR3 coding sequence is TGTGCCAGCAGCTTAGTTTCCCCCGGGGCTGGTAATGAAAAACTGTTTTTT.

The chain employs TRBV11-2 and TRBJ2-3; 7 bases map to TRBD2. Trimming removed 5 bases from V and 2 bases from J; junction bases left unmatched: 7. This CDR3 contains 15 residues. Germline values: CDR1 SGHAT, CDR2 FQNNGV. CDR3 nucleotide sequence: TGTGCCAGCAGCCCCCGGGAGGATTACACAGATACGCAGTATTTT. Its protein product is CASSPREDYTDTQYF.

The sample holds a few counts of this clonotype. The chain has TRBV7-8 and TRBJ1-6; D gene unclear. V was clipped by 5 bases and J by 14 bases, with 22 bases between them. In germline, CDR1 is SGHVS, CDR2 FQNEAQ. The CDR3 loop spans 15 amino acids. The CDR3 sequence: CASSLYDIELASLHF. The DNA of the CDR3 is TGTGCCAGCAGCCTATATGACATTGAGCTCGCGTCCCTCCACTTT.

There are a few counts of this clonotype. V gene TRBV5-6 combines with J gene TRBJ1-2; D not certain. Per germline, CDR1 SGHDT and CDR2 YYEEEE. This CDR3 is built from 19 residues. Trimming removed 4 bases from V and 4 bases from J, with 29 bases in between. The CDR3 is CASSERRNGPNLRRYGYTF. CDR3 coding DNA: TGTGCCAGCAGCGAGAGGCGGAATGGGCCCAATCTTAGACGCTATGGCTACACCTTC.

In its sample, this clonotype was seen many times. V usage is TRBV6-2 or TRBV6-3 and J usage is TRBJ1-1; no clear D gene. This CDR3 is built from 14 residues. The V end was cut by 7 bases, the J end by 6 bases, with 18 bases between. CDR1 is MNHEY, CDR2 SVGEGT, per germline. The CDR3 DNA follows: TGTGCCAGCACTTCGGGCCGCGAATGGGCTGAAGCTTTCTTT. It translates to CASTSGREWAEAFF.

Ten or more counts support this clonotype. The chain employs TRBV7-3 and TRBJ2-1, with D tentatively TRBD1 (5 bases). From germline, CDR1 is SGHTA and CDR2 FQGTGA. Trimming left V 3 bases short and J 4 bases short, with 19 bases between. The CDR3 is 17 amino acids. Here the CDR3 reads CASSFKIRAELYNEQFF. In DNA form, the CDR3 reads TGTGCCAGCAGCTTTAAGATCAGGGCCGAGTTGTACAATGAGCAGTTCTTC.

The rearrangement joins TRBV7-9 to TRBJ2-1, with unresolved D. CDR3 size: 16 residues. The germline V gene encodes CDR1 SEHNR and CDR2 FQNEAQ (reference sequence). The ends were cut back, 3 bases at V and 0 bases at J, with 12 bases in the middle. The CDR3 spells CASSFNSRSSYNEQFF. CDR3 DNA sequence: TGTGCCAGCAGCTTTAACTCTAGGAGCTCCTACAATGAGCAGTTCTTC.

The genes are TRBV9 and TRBJ2-3; 12 bases fit TRBD2. J was trimmed by 4 bases and V by 4 bases; bases with no gene match: 10. The CDR3 is 17 amino acids. Germline V gives CDR1 SGDLS, CDR2 YYNGEE. The CDR3 sequence: CASSPTLASGGADTQYF. CDR3 sequence (DNA): TGTGCCAGCAGCCCTACCCTGGCTAGCGGGGGGGCAGATACGCAGTATTTT.

A word on this clonotype: One end of the junction is discordant with germline, which a read error may explain. The V gene is TRBV19, the J gene TRBJ2-1; D is uncertain. The CDR3 totals 17 residues. In germline, CDR1 is LNHDA, CDR2 SQIVND (reference sequence). In nucleotides, the CDR3 is TGTGCCAGTAGTATAGATTTATGGACCTCGTCGGGCAATGAGCATTTCTTC. It yields the protein CASSIDLWTSSGNEHFF.

The chain combines TRBV4-1 with TRBJ2-7; weak D call: TRBD1 (6 bases). Looked up from germline, CDR1 is MGHRA and CDR2 is YSYEKL. The V and J ends lost 0 bases and 0 bases respectively, with 12 bases between them. The CDR3 runs to 16 residues. CDR3 in DNA: TGCGCCAGCAGCCAAGAGTTCAGGGGCGTCTCCTACGAGCAGTACGTC. This translates into CASSQEFRGVSYEQYV.

Many counts were recorded for this clonotype. The genes are TRBV6-5 and TRBJ2-5; D possibly matches TRBD1 or TRBD2 (6 bases each). V gave up 1 base and J gave up 4 bases, with 10 bases separating them. The CDR3 totals 14 residues. The V gene's germline CDR1 is MNHEY and CDR2 SVGAGI. This chain's CDR3 is CASSYYGGRETQYF. The CDR3 region has the DNA TGTGCCAGCAGTTACTATGGGGGGCGAGAGACCCAGTACTTC.

The V and J genes are TRBV7-8 and TRBJ2-5; TRBD2 aligns across 8 bases. Germline CDR1 and CDR2: SGHVS and FQNEAQ. CDR3 size: 16 residues. The trim removed 5 bases at V and 0 bases at J, leaving 8 bases unmatched. For the CDR3, the DNA is TGTGCCAGCAGCCCGGCGGGGGGTTTGTACCAAGAGACCCAGTACTTC. As protein: CASSPAGGLYQETQYF.